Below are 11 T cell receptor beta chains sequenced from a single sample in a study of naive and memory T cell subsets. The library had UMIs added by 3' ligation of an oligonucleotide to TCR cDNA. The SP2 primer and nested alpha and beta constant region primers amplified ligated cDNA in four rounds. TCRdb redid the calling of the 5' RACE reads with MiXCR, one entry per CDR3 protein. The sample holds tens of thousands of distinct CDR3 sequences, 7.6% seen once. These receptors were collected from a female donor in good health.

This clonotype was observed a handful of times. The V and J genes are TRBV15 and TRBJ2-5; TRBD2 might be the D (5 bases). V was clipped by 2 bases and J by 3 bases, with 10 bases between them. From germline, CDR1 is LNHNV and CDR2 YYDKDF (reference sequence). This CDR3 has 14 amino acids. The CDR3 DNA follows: TGTGCCACCAGCAGAAGAGGGTATGAAGAGACCCAGTACTTC. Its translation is CATSRRGYEETQYF.

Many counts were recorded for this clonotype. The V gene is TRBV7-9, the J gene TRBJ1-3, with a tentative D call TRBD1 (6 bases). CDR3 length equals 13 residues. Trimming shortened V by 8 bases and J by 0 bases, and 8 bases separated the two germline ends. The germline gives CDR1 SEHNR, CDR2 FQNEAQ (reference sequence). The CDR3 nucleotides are TGTGCCAGCCTGGACAGCTCTGGAAACACCATATATTTT. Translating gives CASLDSSGNTIYF.

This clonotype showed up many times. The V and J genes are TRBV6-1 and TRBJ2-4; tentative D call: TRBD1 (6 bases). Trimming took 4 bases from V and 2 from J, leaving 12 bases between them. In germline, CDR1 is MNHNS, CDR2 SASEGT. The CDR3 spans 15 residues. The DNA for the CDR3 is TGTGCCAGCAGTGTTAACACAGGGACCAAAAACATTCAGTACTTC. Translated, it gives CASSVNTGTKNIQYF.

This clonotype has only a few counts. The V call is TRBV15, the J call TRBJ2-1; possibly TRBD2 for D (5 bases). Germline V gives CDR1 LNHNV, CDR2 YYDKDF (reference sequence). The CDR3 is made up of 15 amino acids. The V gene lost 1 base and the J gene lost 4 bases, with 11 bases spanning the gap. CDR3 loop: CATSRARVFYNEQFF. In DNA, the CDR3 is TGTGCCACCAGCAGAGCGCGGGTTTTTTACAATGAGCAGTTCTTC.

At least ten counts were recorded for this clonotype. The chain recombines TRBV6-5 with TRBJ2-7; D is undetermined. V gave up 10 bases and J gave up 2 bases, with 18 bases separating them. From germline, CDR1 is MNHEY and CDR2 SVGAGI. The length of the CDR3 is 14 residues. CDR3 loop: CATAPRELTYEQYF. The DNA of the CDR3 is TGTGCCACCGCCCCACGAGAGTTAACCTACGAGCAGTACTTC.

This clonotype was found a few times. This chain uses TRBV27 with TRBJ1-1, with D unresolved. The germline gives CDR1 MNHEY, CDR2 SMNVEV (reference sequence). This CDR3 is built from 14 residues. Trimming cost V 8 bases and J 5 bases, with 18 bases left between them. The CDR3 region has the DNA TGTGCCAGCCTAAGTATGGGGTTAGCGACTGAAGCTTTCTTT. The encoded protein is CASLSMGLATEAFF.

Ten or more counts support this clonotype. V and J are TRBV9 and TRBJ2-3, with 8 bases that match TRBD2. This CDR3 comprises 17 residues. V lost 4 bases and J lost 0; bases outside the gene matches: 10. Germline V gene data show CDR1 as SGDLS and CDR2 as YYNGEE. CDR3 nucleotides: TGTGCCAGCAGCCCCCGCGTTGCGGGGGGAAGCACAGATACGCAGTATTTT. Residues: CASSPRVAGGSTDTQYF.

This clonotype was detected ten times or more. CDR3 nucleotide sequence: TGTGCCAGCAGCTTACGGGGGCCAGAGACCCAGTACTTC. Amino acid sequence: CASSLRGPETQYF. The chain carries TRBV7-3 and TRBJ2-5, with D perhaps TRBD1 or TRBD2 (6 bases each). Per the germline V gene, CDR1 is SGHTA and CDR2 is FQGTGA. The CDR3 sequence is 13 residues long. Trimming removed 2 bases from V and 4 bases from J, with 8 bases in between.

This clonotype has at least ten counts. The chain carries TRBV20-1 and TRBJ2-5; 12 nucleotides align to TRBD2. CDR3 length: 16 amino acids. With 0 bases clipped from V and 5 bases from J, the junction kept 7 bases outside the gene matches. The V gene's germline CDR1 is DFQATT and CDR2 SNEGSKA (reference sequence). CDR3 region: CSARDLASGGAETQYF. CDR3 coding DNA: TGCAGTGCTAGAGATCTGGCTAGCGGGGGGGCGGAGACCCAGTACTTC.

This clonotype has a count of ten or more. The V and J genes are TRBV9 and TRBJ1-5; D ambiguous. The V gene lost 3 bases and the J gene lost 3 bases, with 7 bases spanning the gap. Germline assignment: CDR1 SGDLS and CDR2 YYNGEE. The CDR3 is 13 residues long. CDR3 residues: CASSAGLNQPQHF. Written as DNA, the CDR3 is TGTGCCAGCAGCGCGGGTCTCAATCAGCCCCAGCATTTT.

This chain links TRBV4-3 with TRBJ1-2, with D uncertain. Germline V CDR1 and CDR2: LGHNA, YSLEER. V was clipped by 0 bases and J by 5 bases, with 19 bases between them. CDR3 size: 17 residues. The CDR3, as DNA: TGCGCCAGCAGCCAAGATTACAACACCGTGTCCATTTATGGCTACACCTTC. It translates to CASSQDYNTVSIYGYTF.